The clone carrying this TCR beta chain appeared many times. Its antigen is as yet unknown. Trimming took 4 bases from V and 3 from J, leaving 10 bases between them. Germline CDR1 reads GTSNPN; CDR2 reads SVGIG (reference sequence). The CDR3 consists of 12 residues. This sample was taken from a study of molecular identifiers for immune sequencing clone quantification. Points from the study as a whole: Identical barcode-sharing TCR molecules could lead to underestimated sizes for highly expanded clones.

In TCRdb, the PCR reads were re-called with MiXCR into one record per CDR3 protein. The profile shows hundreds of thousands of distinct CDR3 sequences, about 20% of them singletons. The rearrangement links TRBV30 to TRBJ2-7; no reliable D call. The sequenced sample consisted of naive CD8+ T cells from blood, with Jurkat cell RNA spiked in. Sample subset: FACS-sorted CD8+CD4-CCR7+CD45RA+ naive T cells. The sequence derives from a human donor in good health. Some libraries in this study had Jurkat cell RNA spiked in. CDR3 sequence: CAWTPDNYEQYF. In DNA form, the CDR3 reads TGTGCCTGGACCCCAGACAACTACGAGCAGTACTTC.